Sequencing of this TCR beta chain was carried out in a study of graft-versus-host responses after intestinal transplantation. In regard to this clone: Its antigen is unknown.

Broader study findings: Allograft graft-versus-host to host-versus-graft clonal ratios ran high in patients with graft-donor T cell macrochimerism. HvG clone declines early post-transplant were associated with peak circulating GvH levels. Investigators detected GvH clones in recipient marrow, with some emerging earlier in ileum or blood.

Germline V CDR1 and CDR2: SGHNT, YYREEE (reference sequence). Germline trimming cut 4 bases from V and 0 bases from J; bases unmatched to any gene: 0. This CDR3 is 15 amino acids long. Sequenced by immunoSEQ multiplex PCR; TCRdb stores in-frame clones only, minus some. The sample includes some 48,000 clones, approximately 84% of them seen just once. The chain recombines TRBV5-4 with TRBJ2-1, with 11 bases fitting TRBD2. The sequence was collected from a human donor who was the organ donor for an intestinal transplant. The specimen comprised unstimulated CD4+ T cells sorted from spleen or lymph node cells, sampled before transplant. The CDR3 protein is CASSGLAGSYNEQFF. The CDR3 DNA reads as TGTGCCAGCAGCGGACTAGCGGGCTCCTACAATGAGCAGTTCTTC.